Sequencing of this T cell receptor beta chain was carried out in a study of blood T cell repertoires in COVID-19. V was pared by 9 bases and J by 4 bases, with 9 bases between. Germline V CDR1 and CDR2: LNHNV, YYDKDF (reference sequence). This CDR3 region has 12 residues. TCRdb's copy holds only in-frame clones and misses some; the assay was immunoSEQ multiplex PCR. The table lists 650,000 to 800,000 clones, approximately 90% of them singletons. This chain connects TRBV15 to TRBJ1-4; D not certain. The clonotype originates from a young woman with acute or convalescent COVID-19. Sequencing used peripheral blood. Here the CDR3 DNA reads TGTGCCACTCAACAGCTTAATGAAAAACTGTTTTTT. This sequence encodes CATQQLNEKLFF.